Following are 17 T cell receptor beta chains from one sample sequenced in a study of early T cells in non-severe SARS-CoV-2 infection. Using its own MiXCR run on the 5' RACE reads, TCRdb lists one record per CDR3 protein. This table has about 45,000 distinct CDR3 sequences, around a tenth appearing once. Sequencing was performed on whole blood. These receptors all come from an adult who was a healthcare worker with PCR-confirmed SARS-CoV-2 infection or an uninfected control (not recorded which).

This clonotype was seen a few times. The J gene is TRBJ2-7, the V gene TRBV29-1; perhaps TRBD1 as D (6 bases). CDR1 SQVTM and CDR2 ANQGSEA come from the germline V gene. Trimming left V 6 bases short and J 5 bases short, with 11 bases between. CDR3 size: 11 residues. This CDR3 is CSVQGPHEQYF. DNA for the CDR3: TGCAGCGTCCAGGGGCCACACGAGCAGTACTTC.

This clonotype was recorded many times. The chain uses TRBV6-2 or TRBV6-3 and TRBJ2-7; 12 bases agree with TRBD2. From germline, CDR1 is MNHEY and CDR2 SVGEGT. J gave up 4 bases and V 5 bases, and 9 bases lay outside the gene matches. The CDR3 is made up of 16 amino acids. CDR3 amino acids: CASSPRLAGEFYEQYF. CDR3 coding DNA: TGTGCCAGCAGTCCGCGACTAGCGGGAGAATTTTACGAGCAGTACTTC.

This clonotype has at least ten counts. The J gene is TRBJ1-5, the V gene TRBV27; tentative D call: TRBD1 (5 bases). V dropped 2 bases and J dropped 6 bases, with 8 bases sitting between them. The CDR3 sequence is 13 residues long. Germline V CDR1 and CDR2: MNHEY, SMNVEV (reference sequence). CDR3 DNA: TGTGCCAGCAGTTTAGGTCAGGGTCAGCCCCAGCATTTT. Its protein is CASSLGQGQPQHF.

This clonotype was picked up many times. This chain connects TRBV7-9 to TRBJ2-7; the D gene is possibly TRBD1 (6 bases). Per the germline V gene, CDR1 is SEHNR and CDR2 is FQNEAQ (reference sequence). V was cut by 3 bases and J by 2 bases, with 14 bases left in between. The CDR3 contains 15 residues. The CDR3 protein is CASSFAGGEAYEQYF. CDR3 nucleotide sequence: TGTGCCAGCAGCTTCGCTGGGGGCGAGGCCTACGAGCAGTACTTC.

The DNA for the CDR3 is TGTGCCAGCAGCCAATTCCTCGACACTGAAGCTTTCTTT. Its protein is CASSQFLDTEAFF. This sequence joins TRBV14 and TRBJ1-1; D uncertain. The CDR3 totals 13 residues. Trimming removed 2 bases from V and 3 bases from J, with 7 bases in between. Germline CDR1 SGHDN, CDR2 FVKESK.

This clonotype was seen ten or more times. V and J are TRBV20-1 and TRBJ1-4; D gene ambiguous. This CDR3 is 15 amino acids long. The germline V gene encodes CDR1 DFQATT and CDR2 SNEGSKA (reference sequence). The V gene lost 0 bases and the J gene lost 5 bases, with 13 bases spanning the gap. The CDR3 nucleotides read TGCAGTGCTAGAGATCCGGCAGGCGAGAATGAAAAACTGTTTTTT. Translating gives CSARDPAGENEKLFF.

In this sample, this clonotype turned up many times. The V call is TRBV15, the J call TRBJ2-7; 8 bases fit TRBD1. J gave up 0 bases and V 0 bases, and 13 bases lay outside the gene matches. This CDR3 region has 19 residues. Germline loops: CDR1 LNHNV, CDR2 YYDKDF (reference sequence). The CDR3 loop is CATSRETVRPGQDSYEQYF. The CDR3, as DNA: TGTGCCACCAGCAGAGAAACGGTTAGACCGGGACAGGACTCCTACGAGCAGTACTTC.

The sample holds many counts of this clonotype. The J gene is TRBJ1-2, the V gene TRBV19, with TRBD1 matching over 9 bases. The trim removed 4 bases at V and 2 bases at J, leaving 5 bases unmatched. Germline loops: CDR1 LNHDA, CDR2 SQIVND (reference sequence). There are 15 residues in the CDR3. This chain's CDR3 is CASSTPGQGNYGYTF. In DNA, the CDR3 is TGTGCCAGTAGTACGCCGGGACAGGGAAACTATGGCTACACCTTC.

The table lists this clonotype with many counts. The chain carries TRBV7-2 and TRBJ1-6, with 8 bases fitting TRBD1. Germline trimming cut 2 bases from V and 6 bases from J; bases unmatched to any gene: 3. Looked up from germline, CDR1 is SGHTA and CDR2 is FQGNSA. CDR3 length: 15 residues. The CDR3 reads CASSLRTGSNSPLHF. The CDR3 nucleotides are TGTGCCAGCAGCTTAAGGACAGGGAGTAATTCACCCCTCCACTTT. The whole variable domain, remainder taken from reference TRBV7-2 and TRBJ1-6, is GAGVSQSPSNKVTEKGKDVELRCDPISGHTALYWYRQSLGQGLEFLIYFQGNSAPDKSGLPSDRFSAERTGGSVSTLTIQRTQQEDSAVYLCASSLRTGSNSPLHFGNGTRLTVT.

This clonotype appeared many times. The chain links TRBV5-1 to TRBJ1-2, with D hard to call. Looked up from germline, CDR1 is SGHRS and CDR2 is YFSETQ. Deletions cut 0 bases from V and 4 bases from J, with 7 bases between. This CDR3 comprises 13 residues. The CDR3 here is CASSLDSFYGYTF. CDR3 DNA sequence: TGCGCCAGCAGCTTGGACAGCTTCTATGGCTACACCTTC.

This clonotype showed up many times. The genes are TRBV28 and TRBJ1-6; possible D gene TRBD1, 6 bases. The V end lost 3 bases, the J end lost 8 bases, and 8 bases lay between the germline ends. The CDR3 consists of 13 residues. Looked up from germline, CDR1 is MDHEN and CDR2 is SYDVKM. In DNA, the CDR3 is TGTGCCAGCAGTTTGGGGGGCTATTCACCCCTCCACTTT. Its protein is CASSLGGYSPLHF.

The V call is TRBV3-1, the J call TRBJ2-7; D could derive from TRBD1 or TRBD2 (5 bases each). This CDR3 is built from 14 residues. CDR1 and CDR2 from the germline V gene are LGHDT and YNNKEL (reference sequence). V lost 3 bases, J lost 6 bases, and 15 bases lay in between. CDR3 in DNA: TGTGCCAGCAGCCATGGGACCCACTCGGGCGAGCAGTACTTC. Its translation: CASSHGTHSGEQYF.

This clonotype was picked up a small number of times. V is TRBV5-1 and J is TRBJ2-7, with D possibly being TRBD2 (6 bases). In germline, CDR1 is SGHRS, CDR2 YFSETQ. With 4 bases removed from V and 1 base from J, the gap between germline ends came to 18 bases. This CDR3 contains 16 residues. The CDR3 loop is CASSPRSGAGSYEQYF. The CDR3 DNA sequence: TGCGCCAGCAGCCCCCGATCCGGGGCGGGATCCTACGAGCAGTACTTC. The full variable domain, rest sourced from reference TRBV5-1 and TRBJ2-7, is KAGVTQTPRYLIKTRGQQVTLSCSPISGHRSVSWYQQTPGQGLQFLFEYFSETQRNKGNFPGRFSGRQFSNSRSEMNVSTLELGDSALYLCASSPRSGAGSYEQYFGPGTRLTVT.

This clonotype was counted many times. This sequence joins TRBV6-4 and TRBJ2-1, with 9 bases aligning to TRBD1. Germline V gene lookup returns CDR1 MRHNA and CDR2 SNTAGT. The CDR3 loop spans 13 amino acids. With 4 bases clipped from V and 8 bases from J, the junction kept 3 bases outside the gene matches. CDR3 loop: CASSVDRGDEQFF. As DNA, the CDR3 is TGTGCCAGCAGTGTTGACAGGGGGGATGAGCAGTTCTTC.

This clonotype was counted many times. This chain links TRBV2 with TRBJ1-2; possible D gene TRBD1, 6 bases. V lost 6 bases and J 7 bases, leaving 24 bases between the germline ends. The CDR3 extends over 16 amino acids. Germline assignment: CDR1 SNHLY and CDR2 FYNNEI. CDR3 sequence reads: CASRAGAAAGSSGYTF. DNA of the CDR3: TGTGCCAGCAGGGCGGGGGCCGCGGCAGGGAGCAGTGGCTACACCTTC. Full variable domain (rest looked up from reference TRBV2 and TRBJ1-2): EPEVTQTPSHQVTQMGQEVILRCVPISNHLYFYWYRQILGQKVEFLVSFYNNEISEKSEIFDDQFSVERPDGSNFTLKIRSTKLEDSAMYFCASRAGAAAGSSGYTFGSGTRLTVV.

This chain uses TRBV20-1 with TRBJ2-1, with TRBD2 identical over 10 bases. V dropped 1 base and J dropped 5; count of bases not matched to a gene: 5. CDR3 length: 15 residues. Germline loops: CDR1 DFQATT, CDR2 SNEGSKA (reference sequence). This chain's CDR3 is CSARVLAGGHNEQFF. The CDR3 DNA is TGCAGTGCTAGAGTTTTAGCGGGAGGTCACAATGAGCAGTTCTTC.

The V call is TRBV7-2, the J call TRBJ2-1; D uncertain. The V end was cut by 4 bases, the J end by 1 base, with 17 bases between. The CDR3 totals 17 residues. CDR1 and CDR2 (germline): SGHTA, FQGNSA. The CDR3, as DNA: TGTGCCAGCAGCTCTACTACAGCTTCCCCTTCCTACAATGAGCAGTTCTTC. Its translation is CASSSTTASPSYNEQFF.